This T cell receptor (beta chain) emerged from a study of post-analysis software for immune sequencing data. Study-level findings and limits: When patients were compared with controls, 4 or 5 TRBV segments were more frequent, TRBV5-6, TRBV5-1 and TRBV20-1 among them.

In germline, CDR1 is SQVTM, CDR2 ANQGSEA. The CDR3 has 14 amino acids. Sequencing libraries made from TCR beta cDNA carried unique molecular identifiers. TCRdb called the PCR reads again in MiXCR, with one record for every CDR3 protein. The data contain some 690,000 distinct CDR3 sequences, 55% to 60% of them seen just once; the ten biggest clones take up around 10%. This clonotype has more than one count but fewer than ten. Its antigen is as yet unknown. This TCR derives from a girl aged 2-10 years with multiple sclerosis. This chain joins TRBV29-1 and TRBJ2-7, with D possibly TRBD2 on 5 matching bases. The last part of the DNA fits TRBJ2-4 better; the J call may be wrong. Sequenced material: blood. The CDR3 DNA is TGCAGCGTTTCTTTCGGTGGCGGGCAAGACATTCAGTACTTC. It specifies CSVSFGGGQDIQYF.